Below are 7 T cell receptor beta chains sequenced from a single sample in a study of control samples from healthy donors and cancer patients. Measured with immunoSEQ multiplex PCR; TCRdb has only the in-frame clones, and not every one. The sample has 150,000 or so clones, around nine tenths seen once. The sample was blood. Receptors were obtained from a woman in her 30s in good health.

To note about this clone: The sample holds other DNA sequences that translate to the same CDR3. As DNA, the CDR3 is TGTGCCAGCAGCCATGGGGGTGGCACTGAAGCTTTCTTT. The encoded protein is CASSHGGGTEAFF. The V and J genes are TRBV3-1 (or the pseudogene TRBV3-2) and TRBJ1-1; D perhaps matches TRBD1 (5 bases). This CDR3 is built from 13 residues. Looked up from germline, CDR1 is LGHDT and CDR2 is YNNKEL (reference sequence). Trimming stripped 3 bases from V and 4 bases from J, with 9 bases between.

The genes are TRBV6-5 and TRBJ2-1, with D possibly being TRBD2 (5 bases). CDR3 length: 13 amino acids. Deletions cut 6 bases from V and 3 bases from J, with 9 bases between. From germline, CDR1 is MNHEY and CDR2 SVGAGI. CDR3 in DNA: TGTGCCAGCAGCACCCGGGACTACAATGAGCAGTTCTTC. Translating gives CASSTRDYNEQFF.

CDR3 bases: TGTGCCAGCAGCCGACAGGCCACAGATACGCAGTATTTT. It is translated as CASSRQATDTQYF. The chain joins TRBV11-3 to TRBJ2-3; possible D gene TRBD1, 6 bases. This CDR3 has 13 residues. The V end lost 5 bases, the J end lost 2 bases, and 8 bases lay between the germline ends. Per the germline V gene, CDR1 is SGHNT and CDR2 is YENEEA.

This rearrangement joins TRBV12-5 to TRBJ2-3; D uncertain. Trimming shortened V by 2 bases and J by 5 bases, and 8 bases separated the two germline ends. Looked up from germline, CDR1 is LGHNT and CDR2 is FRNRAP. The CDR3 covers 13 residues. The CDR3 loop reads CASGLKGRDTQYF. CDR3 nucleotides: TGTGCTAGTGGTTTGAAGGGTCGAGATACGCAGTATTTT.

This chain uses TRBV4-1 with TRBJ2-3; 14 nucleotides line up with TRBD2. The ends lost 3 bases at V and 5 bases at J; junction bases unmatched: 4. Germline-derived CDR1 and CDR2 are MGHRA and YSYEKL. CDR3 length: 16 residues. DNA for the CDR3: TGCGCCAGCAGCCACGGACTAGCGGGAGGTCTAGATACGCAGTATTTT. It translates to CASSHGLAGGLDTQYF.

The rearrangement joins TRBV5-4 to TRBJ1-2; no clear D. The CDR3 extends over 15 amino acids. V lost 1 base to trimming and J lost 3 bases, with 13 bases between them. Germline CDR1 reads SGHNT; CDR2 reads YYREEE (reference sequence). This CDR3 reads CASSLFPDEHYGYTF. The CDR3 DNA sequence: TGTGCCAGCAGCTTGTTCCCGGACGAACACTATGGCTACACCTTC.

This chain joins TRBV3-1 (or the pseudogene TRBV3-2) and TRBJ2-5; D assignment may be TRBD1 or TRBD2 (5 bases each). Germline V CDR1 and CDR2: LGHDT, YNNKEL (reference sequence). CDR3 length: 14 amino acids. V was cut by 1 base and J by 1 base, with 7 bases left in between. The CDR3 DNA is TGTGCCAGCAGCCAAGGGGGGACCCAAGAGACCCAGTACTTC. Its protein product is CASSQGGTQETQYF.